These T cell receptor beta chains were read from a single sample in a study of blood T cell repertoires in COVID-19. Sequenced by immunoSEQ multiplex PCR; TCRdb stores in-frame clones only, minus some. Of about 250,000 clones listed, 80% to 90% are singletons. Sequencing was performed on PBMCs or T cells enriched from blood (not recorded which). The receptors were sampled from a man aged 18 to 29 who had recovered from COVID-19. The CDR3 runs from the conserved cysteine through the conserved F or W. D genes are given only for firm matches. Clone size, where shown, is once, few, many, or a class for clones that have expanded.

v_gene: TRBV2
j_gene: TRBJ1-2
abundance: .
d_gene: TRBD1
CDR3aa: CASSVRDRVSSGYTF
CDR3nt: TGTGCCAGCAGTGTTCGGGACAGGGTCTCAAGTGGCTACACCTTC

v_gene: TRBV3-1/TRBV3-2
j_gene: TRBJ1-1
abundance: .
d_gene: .
CDR3aa: CASSQAPGGTEAFF
CDR3nt: TGTGCCAGCAGCCAAGCCCCGGGGGGAACTGAAGCTTTCTTT

v_gene: TRBV6-4
j_gene: TRBJ1-6
abundance: .
d_gene: TRBD1
CDR3aa: CASSETALTGTGGNSPLHF
CDR3nt: TGTGCCAGCAGTGAAACGGCCCTTACCGGGACAGGGGGCAATTCACCCCTCCACTTT

v_gene: TRBV6-4
j_gene: TRBJ2-2
abundance: .
d_gene: .
CDR3aa: CASSDGSETGELFF
CDR3nt: TGTGCCAGCAGTGACGGTAGTGAAACCGGGGAGCTGTTTTTT

v_gene: TRBV5-4
j_gene: TRBJ2-7
abundance: .
d_gene: TRBD2
CDR3aa: CASSDGRAGVEQYF
CDR3nt: TGTGCCAGCAGCGATGGAAGAGCGGGAGTCGAGCAGTACTTC

v_gene: TRBV7-9
j_gene: TRBJ2-1
abundance: .
d_gene: TRBD2
CDR3aa: CASSLESLAGSYNEQFF
CDR3nt: TGTGCCAGCAGCTTAGAGAGTCTAGCGGGATCCTACAATGAGCAGTTCTTC

v_gene: TRBV28
j_gene: TRBJ1-5
abundance: .
d_gene: TRBD1
CDR3aa: CASSSGQAISNQPQHF
CDR3nt: TGTGCCAGCAGTTCAGGACAGGCTATTAGCAATCAGCCCCAGCATTTT

v_gene: TRBV4-2
j_gene: TRBJ2-3
abundance: .
d_gene: TRBD2
CDR3aa: CASSQDGSGLAGEGGTDTQYF
CDR3nt: TGTGCCAGCAGCCAAGATGGGTCGGGACTAGCGGGGGAGGGGGGTACAGATACGCAGTATTTT

v_gene: TRBV5-1
j_gene: TRBJ2-7
abundance: .
d_gene: TRBD2
CDR3aa: CASSSTSGLYEQYF
CDR3nt: TGCGCCAGCAGCTCGACTAGCGGACTATACGAGCAGTACTTC

v_gene: TRBV2
j_gene: TRBJ2-7
abundance: few
d_gene: .
CDR3aa: CASSEVFLAAYEQYF
CDR3nt: TGTGCCAGCAGTGAAGTATTTCTAGCTGCCTACGAGCAGTACTTC

v_gene: TRBV10-3
j_gene: TRBJ2-1
abundance: .
d_gene: .
CDR3aa: CAISEILTGTKRSNEQFF
CDR3nt: TGTGCCATCAGCGAAATCCTAACAGGGACAAAGAGATCCAATGAGCAGTTCTTC